A selection of T cell receptor beta chains follows, all from one sample in a study of cytomegalovirus exposure and HLA in healthy donors. Libraries were prepared by immunoSEQ multiplex PCR; TCRdb keeps only in-frame clonotypes and omits some of them. The data contain around 300,000 clones, 87% of them singletons. Material for sequencing was PBMCs. Source of these receptors: a woman under 40 in good health and CMV-seropositive. Both conserved end residues are part of each CDR3. Fields, in order: V gene, CDR3 length, CDR3 protein.

V gene: TRBV6-5
CDR3 length: 16
CDR3 protein: CASSYRGGGSTDTQYF

V gene: TRBV9
CDR3 length: 16
CDR3 protein: CASSARTGSNTGELFF

V gene: TRBV11-2
CDR3 length: 16
CDR3 protein: CASSFGQGASSYEQYF

V gene: TRBV7-2
CDR3 length: 15
CDR3 protein: CASSLVAGGLETQYF

V gene: TRBV27
CDR3 length: 16
CDR3 protein: CASSSWVDRANQPQHF

V gene: TRBV15
CDR3 length: 15
CDR3 protein: CATSRDSGRRNEQFF

V gene: TRBV5-1
CDR3 length: 14
CDR3 protein: CASSLGDRNTEAFF

V gene: TRBV6-5
CDR3 length: 15
CDR3 protein: CASSYSGTGTYEQYF

V gene: TRBV30
CDR3 length: 13
CDR3 protein: CAWSSGGGNTQYF

V gene: TRBV11-2
CDR3 length: 17
CDR3 protein: CASSLDLMVSVYNEQFF

V gene: TRBV5-4
CDR3 length: 15
CDR3 protein: CASSLAGQGRETQYF

V gene: TRBV4-3
CDR3 length: 15
CDR3 protein: CASSQAEKGVYGYTF

V gene: TRBV25-1
CDR3 length: 13
CDR3 protein: CASSEVNQETQYF

V gene: TRBV15
CDR3 length: 15
CDR3 protein: CATSREGQGNTEAFF

V gene: TRBV19
CDR3 length: 13
CDR3 protein: CASSMRPTGELFF

V gene: TRBV18
CDR3 length: 15
CDR3 protein: CASSPQSSYNSPLHF

V gene: TRBV7-3
CDR3 length: 17
CDR3 protein: CASSLLGSGRNFGELFF

V gene: TRBV7-2
CDR3 length: 17
CDR3 protein: CASSSASSGSGTYEQYF

V gene: TRBV20-1
CDR3 length: 11
CDR3 protein: CSARDGAGYTF

V gene: TRBV30
CDR3 length: 16
CDR3 protein: CAWSLVAGGPYNEQFF

V gene: TRBV14
CDR3 length: 16
CDR3 protein: CASSQEQETRANEQFF

V gene: TRBV6-1
CDR3 length: 11
CDR3 protein: CASSATYEQYF

V gene: TRBV7-8
CDR3 length: 12
CDR3 protein: CASSGSYNEQFF